A selection of T cell receptor beta chains follows, all from one sample in a study of blood T cell repertoires in COVID-19. The method was immunoSEQ multiplex PCR; TCRdb's version includes in-frame clones alone and lacks a portion of them. This table has just under 60,000 clones, roughly 84% appearing once. Sequencing was done on a sample of peripheral blood. These receptors were taken from a man older than 75 with COVID-19, enrolled during active disease. Both conserved end residues are part of each CDR3. Each record gives: D gene, J gene, V gene, clone size, CDR3 protein, CDR3 DNA. D genes are given only for firm matches. Clone sizes are given selectively: once, few, many, or a class where the clone is expanded.

TRBD1 | TRBJ1-3 | TRBV28 | - | CASSFHRGSSGNTIYF | TGTGCCAGCAGTTTCCACAGGGGGTCGTCTGGAAACACCATATATTTT
TRBD1 | TRBJ1-5 | TRBV20-1 | - | CSASWTGSDQPQHF | TGCAGTGCTAGTTGGACAGGATCAGATCAGCCCCAGCATTTT
- | TRBJ2-6 | TRBV7-3 | - | CASSLSLGLGANVLTF | TGTGCCAGCAGCTTAAGTTTGGGGCTGGGGGCCAACGTCCTGACTTTC
- | TRBJ2-2 | TRBV9 | - | CASSELGSGVPPGELFF | TGTGCCAGCAGCGAACTGGGGTCAGGGGTCCCTCCCGGGGAGCTGTTTTTT
TRBD2 | TRBJ2-5 | TRBV10-3 | - | CAISPGLAGGYETQYF | TGTGCCATCAGCCCCGGACTAGCGGGAGGTTATGAGACCCAGTACTTC
TRBD2 | TRBJ2-3 | TRBV18 | - | CASSGGSEGTDTQYF | TGTGCCAGCTCAGGCGGGAGCGAGGGCACAGATACGCAGTATTTT
- | TRBJ2-3 | TRBV5-6 | - | CASRGGGYPTDTQYF | TGTGCCAGCAGGGGAGGAGGGTACCCCACAGATACGCAGTATTTT
TRBD1 | TRBJ2-5 | TRBV7-3 | - | CASSRRGRPEETQYF | TGTGCCAGCAGCCGCAGGGGGCGCCCGGAAGAGACCCAGTACTTC
- | TRBJ1-1 | TRBV3-1/TRBV3-2 | - | CASSQGIGVIGTEAFF | TGTGCCAGCAGCCAAGGGATCGGGGTCATTGGCACTGAAGCTTTCTTT
TRBD1 | TRBJ1-1 | TRBV7-7 | - | CASSSDRGTEAFF | TGTGCCAGCAGCTCGGACAGGGGCACTGAAGCTTTCTTT
- | TRBJ2-5 | TRBV2 | - | CASSESGRGETQYF | TGTGCCAGCAGTGAATCAGGGCGGGGAGAGACCCAGTACTTC
- | TRBJ2-2 | TRBV2 | - | CASSFQGGTTGELFF | TGTGCCAGCAGCTTCCAGGGTGGAACTACCGGGGAGCTGTTTTTT
- | TRBJ2-5 | TRBV6-6 | few | CASSYSSSDGGETQYF | TGTGCCAGCAGTTACTCGTCTAGCGACGGAGGGGAGACCCAGTACTTC
- | TRBJ2-1 | TRBV18 | - | CASSPGGHEQFF | TGTGCCAGCTCACCAGGGGGCCATGAGCAGTTCTTC
TRBD2 | TRBJ2-6 | TRBV2 | - | CASSYTGLAGEGANVLTF | TGTGCCAGCAGTTATACTGGACTAGCGGGCGAGGGGGCCAACGTCCTGACTTTC
TRBD1 | TRBJ1-5 | TRBV5-1 | - | CASRPGQGDQPQHF | TGCGCCAGCAGACCGGGACAGGGGGATCAGCCCCAGCATTTT
- | TRBJ1-3 | TRBV5-1 | - | CASSQDSGNTIYF | TGCGCCAGTTCACAGGACTCTGGAAACACCATATATTTT
- | TRBJ1-1 | TRBV30 | - | CAWRRLRNTEAFF | TGTGCCTGGAGACGCCTGAGGAACACTGAAGCTTTCTTT